Sequencing of this T cell receptor (beta chain) was carried out in a study of spatial heterogeneity in lung cancer. Each TCR cDNA molecule carried a unique molecular identifier. Each CDR3 protein gets one entry after TCRdb re-called the 5' RACE reads with MiXCR. The data contain 40,000 to 50,000 distinct CDR3 sequences, approximately 14% of them singletons. The germline V and J ends were trimmed by 4 bases and 3 bases, with 9 bases remaining between them. Per germline, CDR1 LGHDT and CDR2 YNNKEL (reference sequence). The CDR3 is 13 amino acids. Described time point: sample taken at primary tumor resection. The cohort: some 73 early-stage, untreated non-small cell lung cancer patients. Material for sequencing was whole RNA from tumor, nontumor lung or frozen PBMC, left unsorted.

This chain connects TRBV3-1 to TRBJ2-5; D unclear. The TCR was taken from a male donor with early-stage non-small cell lung cancer. This material consisted of PBMCs, taken at surgery. The CDR3 DNA reads TGTGCCAGCAGCCGCAAGTTAGAAGAGACCCAGTACTTC. This codes for CASSRKLEETQYF.